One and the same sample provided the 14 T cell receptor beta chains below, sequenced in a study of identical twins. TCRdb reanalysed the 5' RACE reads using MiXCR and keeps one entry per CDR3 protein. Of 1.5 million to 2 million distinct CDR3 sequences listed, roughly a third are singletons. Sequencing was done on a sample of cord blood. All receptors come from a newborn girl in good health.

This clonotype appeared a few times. CDR3 protein: CASSLGLLAGTTDTQYF. The DNA of the CDR3 is TGTGCCAGCAGCTTGGGCCTCCTAGCGGGAACCACAGATACGCAGTATTTT. The rearrangement links TRBV7-9 to TRBJ2-3; 9 bases fit TRBD2. Germline V CDR1 and CDR2: SEHNR, FQNEAQ (reference sequence). The CDR3 runs 17 residues. Trimming at V came to 3 bases and at J to 2 bases, leaving 9 bases not matched to a gene.

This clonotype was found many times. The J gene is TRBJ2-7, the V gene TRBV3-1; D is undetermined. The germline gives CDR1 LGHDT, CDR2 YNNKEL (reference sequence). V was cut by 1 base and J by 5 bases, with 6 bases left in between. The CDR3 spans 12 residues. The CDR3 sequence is CASSQVNHEQYF. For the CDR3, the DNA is TGTGCCAGCAGCCAAGTGAACCACGAGCAGTACTTC.

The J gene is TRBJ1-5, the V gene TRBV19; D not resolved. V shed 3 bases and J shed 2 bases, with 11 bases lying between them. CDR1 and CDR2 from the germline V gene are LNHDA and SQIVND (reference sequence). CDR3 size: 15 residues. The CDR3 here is CASSILRRGNQPQHF. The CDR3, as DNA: TGTGCCAGTAGTATCTTGAGGCGGGGCAATCAGCCCCAGCATTTT.

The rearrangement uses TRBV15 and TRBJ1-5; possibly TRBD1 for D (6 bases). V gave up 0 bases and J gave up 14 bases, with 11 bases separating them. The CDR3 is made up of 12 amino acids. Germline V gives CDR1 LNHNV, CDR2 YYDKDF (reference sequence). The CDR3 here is CATSRESGQKHF. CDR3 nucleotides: TGTGCCACCAGCAGAGAGTCAGGACAGAAGCATTTT.

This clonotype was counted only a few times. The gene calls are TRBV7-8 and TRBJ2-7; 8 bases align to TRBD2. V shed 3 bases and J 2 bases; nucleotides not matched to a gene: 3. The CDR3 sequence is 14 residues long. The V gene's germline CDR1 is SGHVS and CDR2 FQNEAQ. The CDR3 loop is CASSFGSGAYEQYF. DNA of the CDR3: TGTGCCAGCAGCTTCGGTAGCGGGGCCTACGAGCAGTACTTC. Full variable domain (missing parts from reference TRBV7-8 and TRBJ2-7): GAGVSQSPRYKVAKRGQDVALRCDPISGHVSLFWYQQALGQGPEFLTYFQNEAQLDKSGLPSDRFFAERPEGSVSTLKIQRTQQEDSAVYLCASSFGSGAYEQYFGPGTRLTVT.

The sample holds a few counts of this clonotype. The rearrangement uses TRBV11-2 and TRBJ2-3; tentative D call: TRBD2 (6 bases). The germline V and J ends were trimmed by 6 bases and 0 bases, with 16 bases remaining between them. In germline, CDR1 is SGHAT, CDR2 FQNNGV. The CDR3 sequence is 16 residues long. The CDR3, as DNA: TGTGCCAGCAGTACCTCTCGGGCGGGAAGCACAGATACGCAGTATTTT. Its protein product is CASSTSRAGSTDTQYF.

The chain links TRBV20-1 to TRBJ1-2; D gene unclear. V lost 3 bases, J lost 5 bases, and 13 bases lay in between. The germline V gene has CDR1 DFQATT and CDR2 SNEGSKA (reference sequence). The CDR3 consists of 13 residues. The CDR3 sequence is CSASTGREYGYTF. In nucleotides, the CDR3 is TGCAGTGCTAGTACGGGTAGGGAATATGGCTACACCTTC.

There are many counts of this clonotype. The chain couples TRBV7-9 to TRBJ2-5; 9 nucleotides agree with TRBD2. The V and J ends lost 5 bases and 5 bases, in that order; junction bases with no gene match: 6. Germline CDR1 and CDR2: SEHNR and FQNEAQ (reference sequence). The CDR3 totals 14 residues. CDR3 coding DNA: TGTGCCAGCAGCAGCGGACTAGCGAGGGAGACCCAGTACTTC. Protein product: CASSSGLARETQYF.

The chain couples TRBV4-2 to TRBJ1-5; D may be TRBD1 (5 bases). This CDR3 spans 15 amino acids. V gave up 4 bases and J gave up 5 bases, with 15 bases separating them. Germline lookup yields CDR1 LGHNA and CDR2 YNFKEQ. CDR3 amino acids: CASSLQAGLDQPQHF. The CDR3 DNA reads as TGTGCCAGCAGCCTGCAGGCAGGGTTGGATCAGCCCCAGCATTTT.

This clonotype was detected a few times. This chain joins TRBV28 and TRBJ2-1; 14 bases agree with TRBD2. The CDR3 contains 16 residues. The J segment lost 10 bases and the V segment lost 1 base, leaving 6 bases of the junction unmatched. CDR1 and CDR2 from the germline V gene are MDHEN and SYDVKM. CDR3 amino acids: CASSLYGTSGSGEQFF. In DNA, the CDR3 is TGTGCCAGCAGTTTATATGGGACTAGCGGGAGCGGCGAGCAGTTCTTC.

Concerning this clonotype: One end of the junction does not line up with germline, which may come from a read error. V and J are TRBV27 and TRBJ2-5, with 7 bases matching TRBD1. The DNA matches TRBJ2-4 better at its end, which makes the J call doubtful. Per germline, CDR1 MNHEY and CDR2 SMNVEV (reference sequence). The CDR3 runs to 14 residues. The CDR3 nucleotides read TGTGCCAGCAGTTTCCGCAGGGGGAAAAGCATTCAGTACTTC. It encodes CASSFRRGKSIQYF.

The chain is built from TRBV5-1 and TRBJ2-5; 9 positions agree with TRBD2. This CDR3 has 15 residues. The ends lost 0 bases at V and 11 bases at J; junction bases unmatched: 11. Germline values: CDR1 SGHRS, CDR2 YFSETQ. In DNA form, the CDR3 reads TGCGCCAGCAGCTTGGGCGGGACTAGCTCTAATGAGCAGTACTTC. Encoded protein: CASSLGGTSSNEQYF.

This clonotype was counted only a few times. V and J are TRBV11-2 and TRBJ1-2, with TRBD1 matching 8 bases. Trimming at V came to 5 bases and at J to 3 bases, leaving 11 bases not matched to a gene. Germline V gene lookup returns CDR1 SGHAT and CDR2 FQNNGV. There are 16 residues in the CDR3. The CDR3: CASSTPRTGRDYGYTF. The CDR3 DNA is TGTGCCAGCAGCACACCCCGGACAGGGAGGGACTATGGCTACACCTTC.

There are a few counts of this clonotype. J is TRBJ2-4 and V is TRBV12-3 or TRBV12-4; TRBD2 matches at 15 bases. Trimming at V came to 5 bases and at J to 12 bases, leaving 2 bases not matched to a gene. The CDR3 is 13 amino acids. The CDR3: CASSGTSGRSQYF. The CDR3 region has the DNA TGTGCCAGCAGTGGGACTAGCGGGAGGTCTCAGTACTTC.